One T cell receptor beta chain is described in this entry. Those enrolled in Seattle joined during active infection and were followed longitudinally afterward. Sequencing used immunoSEQ multiplex PCR; TCRdb keeps in-frame clones, though not all of them. The sample has more than 250,000 clones, approximately 88% seen once. This record belongs to a study of blood T cell repertoires in COVID-19. Whole-study context: Sites across the United States, Italy and Spain contributed samples from acute and convalescent COVID-19. The cDNA or gDNA used as material had been derived from T cells, B-cell-depleted T cells, or PBMCs.

CDR3 length: 16 amino acids. V was cut by 2 bases and J by 1 base, with 9 bases left in between. Germline CDR1 reads MNHNS; CDR2 reads SASEGT. The clonotype originates from a young woman with COVID-19, enrolled during active disease. The V gene is TRBV6-1, the J gene TRBJ1-6; unclear D gene. The specimen was peripheral blood. CDR3 bases: TGTGCCAGCAGTGAAAGGCCGGGATCCTATAATTCACCCCTCCACTTT. Translation: CASSERPGSYNSPLHF.